These 27 T cell receptor beta chains were sequenced from one sample in a study of tumor and adjacent non-tumor tissue in lung cancer. RNA was extracted from bulk tissue without any cell sorting. Three rounds of nested PCR, following a modified ARM-PCR protocol, produced the TCRbeta library. TCRdb processed the multiplex PCR reads anew with MiXCR; each CDR3 protein has one entry. Counted here are about 80,000 distinct CDR3 sequences, about two thirds occurring once; the ten biggest clones make up roughly 12%. The specimen sequenced was lung tumor tissue. The receptors were gathered from a woman between 70 and 85 years old with non-small cell lung cancer.

In the case of this clonotype: Possible read error: a much larger clone is one base away. The J gene is TRBJ2-7, the V gene TRBV20-1, with D possibly matching TRBD2 (5 bases). This CDR3 is built from 14 residues. Looked up from germline, CDR1 is DFQATT and CDR2 is SNEGSKA (reference sequence). CDR3 DNA sequence: TGCAGTGGTAGAGTTCCCAGCGGCACCTACGAGCAGTACTTC. Translation: CSGRVPSGTYEQYF.

Judged by abundance, this clonotype is medium-sized (0.01 to 0.1%). CDR3 nucleotides: TGTGCCAGCAGCGACAGTATGGGCCAGCCCCAGCATTTT. As protein: CASSDSMGQPQHF. The chain carries TRBV6-1 and TRBJ1-5, with D possibly TRBD1 on 5 matching bases. This CDR3 region has 13 residues. Trimming stripped 6 bases from V and 7 bases from J, with 13 bases between. Germline CDR1 MNHNS, CDR2 SASEGT.

In regard to this clonotype: This may arise from a read error, as a much more abundant clone is one base away. V usage is TRBV5-1 and J usage is TRBJ2-7; weak D call: TRBD2 (6 bases). From germline, CDR1 is SGHRS and CDR2 YFSETQ. The CDR3 totals 14 residues. V lost 4 bases and J lost 0, with 11 bases in between. CDR3 sequence: CASSPGSGSYEQYF. CDR3 DNA sequence: TGCGCCAGCAGCCCGGGTAGCGGCTCCTACGAGCAGTACTTC.

Regarding this clonotype: A single base separates this from a much larger clone, so it may be a read error. This chain links TRBV20-1 with TRBJ2-2; tentatively, D is TRBD2 (5 bases). CDR1 and CDR2 from the germline V gene are DFQATT and SNEGSKA (reference sequence). CDR3 length: 13 residues. Written as DNA, the CDR3 is TGCAGTGCAAGACTGGGGAACACCGGGGAGATGTTTTTT. Protein sequence: CSARLGNTGEMFF.

Concerning this clonotype itself: The junction does not match germline at one end; this may be a read error. The rearrangement links TRBV10-2 to TRBJ2-7; either TRBD1 or TRBD2 may fit D (5 bases each). The CDR3 consists of 14 residues. CDR1 WSHSY and CDR2 SAAADI come from the germline V gene. In DNA form, the CDR3 reads TGCGCCAGCGGAACTACCGGGACCATTTACGAGCAATACTTC. As protein: CASGTTGTIYEQYF.

The CDR3 sequence is CASSKIGTGINEQFF. CDR3 bases: TGTGCCAGCAGTAAAATCGGTACTGGGATCAATGAGCAGTTCTTC. The V gene is TRBV6-5, the J gene TRBJ2-1; D unclear. The CDR3 has 15 residues. CDR1 MNHEY and CDR2 SVGAGI come from the germline V gene. The V end lost 5 bases, the J end lost 6 bases, and 17 bases lay between the germline ends.

The chain joins TRBV12-3 or TRBV12-4 to TRBJ1-1; D unresolved. V gave up 10 bases and J gave up 4 bases, with 19 bases separating them. This CDR3 is 14 amino acids long. The CDR3 loop reads CANTRNAVSTEAFF. In DNA form, the CDR3 reads TGTGCCAACACCCGTAATGCGGTAAGCACTGAAGCTTTCTTT.

Ten or more counts support this clonotype. The chain joins TRBV11-2 to TRBJ2-7; no firm D call. Germline loops: CDR1 SGHAT, CDR2 FQNNGV. Trimming cost V 6 bases and J 0 bases, with 12 bases left between them. This CDR3 has 14 residues. CDR3 coding DNA: TGTGCCAGCAGAGCCGGGCACAGCTCCTACGAGCAGTACTTC. Encoded protein: CASRAGHSSYEQYF.

As to this clonotype: The junction does not match germline at one end; this may be a read error. This chain's CDR3 is CASSFNRAENTVYF. For the CDR3, the DNA is TGTGCCAGCAGCTTTAACAGGGCTGAAAACACCGTATATTTT. The genes are TRBV7-9 and TRBJ1-3, with D possibly matching TRBD1 (6 bases). There are 14 residues in the CDR3. Germline CDR1 and CDR2: SEHNR and FQNEAQ (reference sequence). The full variable domain, in which reference TRBV7-9 and TRBJ1-3 provide the parts outside the CDR3, is DTGVSQNPRHKITKRGQNVTFRCDPISEHNRLYWYRQTLGQGPEFLTYFQNEAQLEKSRLLSDRFSAERPKGSFSTLEIQRTEQGDSAMYLCASSFNRAENTVYFGEGSWLTVV.

Worth noting for this clonotype: An end of the junction does not agree with germline; a read error may underlie this. The chain couples TRBV11-2 to TRBJ1-1; D remains ambiguous. This CDR3 contains 14 residues. CDR1 and CDR2 from the germline V gene are SGHAT and FQNNGV. The CDR3 sequence is CASSSMVANNEAFF. CDR3 DNA sequence: TGTGCCAGCAGCTCAATGGTCGCGAACAATGAAGCTTTCTTT.

On this clonotype itself: A much more abundant neighbour one base away suggests this may be a read error. The J gene is TRBJ2-2, the V gene TRBV28; D might be TRBD1 or TRBD2, each matching 5 bases. Germline assignment: CDR1 MDHEN and CDR2 SYDVKM. The CDR3 runs 15 residues. The CDR3 here is CACRLVRGASGELFF. The CDR3 nucleotides read TGTGCCTGCAGACTGGTGAGAGGGGCTAGCGGGGAGCTGTTTTTT.

As to this clonotype: A junction boundary mismatches the germline segment, possibly from a read error. The V and J genes are TRBV5-6 and TRBJ1-2, with D possibly TRBD1 on 5 matching bases. This CDR3 comprises 13 residues. Germline V gives CDR1 SGHDT, CDR2 YYEEEE. The CDR3 protein is CAGSLGRADGYTF. Here the CDR3 DNA reads TGTGCCGGCAGTTTGGGCAGGGCGGATGGCTACACCTTC. The complete variable domain, with remaining parts taken from reference TRBV5-6 and TRBJ1-2, reads DAGVTQSPTHLIKTRGQQVTLRCSPKSGHDTVSWYQQALGQGPQFIFQYYEEEERQRGNFPDRFSGHQFPNYSSELNVNALLLGDSALYLCAGSLGRADGYTFGSGTRLTVV.

The rearrangement uses TRBV29-1 and TRBJ2-7; unclear D gene. Judging by the DNA end, TRBJ2-1 fits better; the J call may be wrong. The CDR3 is 13 residues long. From germline, CDR1 is SQVTM and CDR2 ANQGSEA. The DNA of the CDR3 is TGCAGCGTTAGGGCCAGCGCCTCCTACGAACAGTTCTTC. It specifies CSVRASASYEQFF.

This sequence joins TRBV12-3 or TRBV12-4 and TRBJ2-1; 11 nucleotides align to TRBD1. The J call may be incorrect, as the DNA end agrees better with TRBJ2-7. The CDR3 runs to 14 residues. The CDR3 here is CASNLRTGGDEQYF. The CDR3 DNA reads TGTGCCAGCAATCTTAGGACAGGGGGCGATGAGCAGTACTTC.

As concerns this clonotype: The DNA is omitted, as the CDR3 cannot be located on it reliably, and the CDR3 follows TCRdb's listing. The rearrangement links TRBV12-3 or TRBV12-4 to TRBJ1-2. The CDR3 extends over 13 residues, inclusive of both ends. CDR3 region: CASSSGKNYGYTF.

Of note for this clonotype: The junction does not match germline at one end; this may be a read error. This sequence joins TRBV4-1 and TRBJ2-3; D ambiguous. The CDR3 totals 17 residues. CDR1 is MGHRA and CDR2 is YSYEKL in the germline V gene. The CDR3 reads CASSQTRLAGPSDTQYF. DNA for the CDR3: TGCGCCAGCAGCCAAACCAGGTTGGCAGGACCCTCGGATACCCAGTATTTT.

As to this clonotype: Here the CDR3 omits its conserved ending phenylalanine or tryptophan, so a read error is the likely source. This chain links TRBV25-1 with TRBJ1-4; D is unresolved. The V and J ends lost 8 bases and 7 bases respectively, with 5 bases between them. The CDR3 covers 10 residues. Germline-derived CDR1 and CDR2 are MGHDK and SYGVNS. The CDR3 region has the DNA TGTGCCAGCCGCGGTGAAAAACTGTTTGTT. It yields the protein CASRGEKLFV.

Points on this clonotype: The CDR3 carries no conserved terminal phenylalanine or tryptophan, so it likely arises from a read error. The chain is built from TRBV29-1 and TRBJ2-1, with 7 bases lining up with TRBD2. In germline, CDR1 is SQVTM, CDR2 ANQGSEA. V was clipped by 6 bases and J by 7 bases; unmatched bases: 9. The CDR3 has 13 amino acids. In DNA, the CDR3 is TGCAGCGTAAAGCAGCGGGGCATAAATGAGCAGTTCTCC. Translation: CSVKQRGINEQFS.

This rearrangement joins TRBV29-1 to TRBJ2-1; perhaps TRBD2 as D (5 bases). Germline-derived CDR1 and CDR2 are SQVTM and ANQGSEA. The CDR3 is 12 residues long. The DNA of the CDR3 is TGCAGTGTCGCCGGGGATGGTAATGAGCAGTTCTTC. It yields the protein CSVAGDGNEQFF.

With regard to this clonotype: Given a much more abundant clone one base away, this may be a read error. The chain recombines TRBV28 with TRBJ2-4; D might be TRBD1 (5 bases). Looked up from germline, CDR1 is MDHEN and CDR2 is SYDVKM. This CDR3 region has 13 residues. With 2 bases removed from V and 9 bases from J, the gap between germline ends came to 11 bases. CDR3: CASSLQGMGIQYF. The CDR3 region has the DNA TGTGCCAGCAGTTTACAGGGAATGGGCATTCAGTACTTC. Looking up the rest from reference TRBV28 and TRBJ2-4 gives the full variable domain: DVKVTQSSRYLVKRTGEKVFLECVQDMDHENMFWYRQDPGLGLRLIYFSYDVKMKEKGDIPEGYSVSREKKERFSLILESASTNQTSMYLCASSLQGMGIQYFGAGTRLSVL.

For this clonotype: It is likely a read error, because the conserved phenylalanine at the end of the CDR3 is missing. V usage is TRBV29-1 and J usage is TRBJ1-4, with a tentative D call TRBD1 (6 bases). From germline, CDR1 is SQVTM and CDR2 ANQGSEA. This CDR3 spans 14 amino acids. In DNA form, the CDR3 reads TGCAGCGTCGGACAGTGGGGGACTAGTGAAAAGCTGTTTTAT. Its translation is CSVGQWGTSEKLFY.

By frequency in the sample, this clonotype is medium-sized. This chain joins TRBV29-1 and TRBJ2-7, with D perhaps given as TRBD1 or TRBD2 (6 bases each). Trimming removed 5 bases at V and 4 bases at J, with 21 bases between. CDR1 is SQVTM and CDR2 is ANQGSEA in the germline V gene. This CDR3 is built from 15 residues. CDR3 in DNA: TGCAGCGTTCTACGGGGAGGCCAGGGGACTTACGAGCAGTACTTC. It is translated as CSVLRGGQGTYEQYF.

Regarding this clonotype: The final CDR3 position lacks the conserved phenylalanine or tryptophan, pointing to a likely read error. The chain has TRBV12-3 or TRBV12-4 and TRBJ2-1; 9 bases match TRBD2. J lost 9 bases, V lost 1 base, and 19 bases had no gene match. The CDR3 spans 19 residues. The CDR3, as DNA: TGTGCCAGCAGTTTAGGATCCTGGGGGGTAGCGGGAGTCGAAGGTGAGCAGTTCTTA. Protein: CASSLGSWGVAGVEGEQFL.

This clonotype appeared many times. This rearrangement joins TRBV12-3 or TRBV12-4 to TRBJ2-2, with 13 nucleotides matching TRBD2. Trimming removed 6 bases from V and 8 bases from J; junction bases left unmatched: 6. This CDR3 has 15 amino acids. CDR3 coding DNA: TGTGCCAGCAGCCCTGGACTAGCGGGAGCTGGGGAGCTGTTTTTT. It is translated as CASSPGLAGAGELFF.

This clonotype showed up just a few times. The chain uses TRBV20-1 and TRBJ2-5; D call uncertain. The CDR3 has 14 residues. Germline V gene sequence: CDR1 DFQATT, CDR2 SNEGSKA (reference sequence). Trimming pared 3 bases from V and 5 bases from J, leaving 16 bases between. This chain's CDR3 is CSASDWTGRETQYF. The CDR3 region has the DNA TGCAGTGCTAGCGATTGGACGGGCCGGGAGACCCAGTACTTC.

In this sample, this clonotype turned up many times. This sequence joins TRBV4-1 and TRBJ2-7, with a tentative D call TRBD2 (5 bases). CDR1 and CDR2 (germline): MGHRA, YSYEKL. Trimming took 2 bases from V and 5 from J, leaving 13 bases between them. CDR3 length: 14 residues. CDR3 amino acids: CASSQIAGINEQYF. In nucleotides, the CDR3 is TGCGCCAGCAGCCAAATAGCCGGGATCAACGAGCAGTACTTC.

V is TRBV10-1 and J is TRBJ2-4, with 9 positions matching TRBD2. Germline-derived CDR1 and CDR2 are WNHNN and SYGVQD (reference sequence). The CDR3 has 16 amino acids. CDR3 region: CDNSEGREGAKNIQYF. The DNA for the CDR3 is TGCGACAACAGTGAAGGGCGGGAGGGAGCCAAAAACATTCAGTACTTC.